This T cell receptor beta chain was observed in a study of early T cells in non-severe SARS-CoV-2 infection. In the study overall: The input, bulk RNA from unsorted whole blood, was sequenced, and chains were unpaired. Overall study findings and caveats: Anti-spike CD8 responses were favored by VDJdb matching, which missed private and CD4 specificities.

Unique molecular identifiers were added to individual cDNA molecules. Each CDR3 protein is one row after TCRdb ran MiXCR on the 5' RACE reads. Found here are about 100,000 distinct CDR3 sequences, more than 9.5% of them singletons; the top ten hold approximately 8.1%. Trimming left V 4 bases short and J 3 bases short, with 16 bases between. CDR1 and CDR2 from the germline V gene are MNHNY and SVGAGI (reference sequence). This CDR3 spans 16 amino acids. Note on this clonotype: Antigen: not known. A much larger clone differs by one base, so this may be a read error.

The source of this sequence is an adult who was a healthcare worker with PCR-confirmed SARS-CoV-2 infection or an uninfected control (not recorded which). The chain is built from TRBV6-6 and TRBJ2-1, with D perhaps matching TRBD2 (6 bases). Sequencing was performed on whole blood. The CDR3 region is CASSFGSRILYNEQFF. In DNA form, the CDR3 reads TGTGCCAGCAGTTTCGGGAGCAGGATACTCTACAATGAGCAGTTCTTC.